This T cell receptor beta chain was captured by sequencing in a study of cytomegalovirus exposure and HLA in healthy donors. Study overall: The approximately 680 first-cohort repertoires and the roughly 120 validation repertoires shared the same platform, a later analysis reported. Findings and caveats of the study: Many donors shared some public TCRs, even though most TCR sequences were rare. The finding came from a later analysis; first-cohort TCR clusters tended to co-occur in the 130 or so validation repertoires. Confirmation in vitro established that a few CMV-associated chains were specific for CMV antigens.

Of note for this clone: Its antigen is not identified.

Germline V gives CDR1 LNHNV, CDR2 YYDKDF (reference sequence). The CDR3 totals 18 residues. V lost 0 bases and J 0 bases, leaving 17 bases between the germline ends. Only in-frame clones appear in the TCRdb table, and some are missing; sequencing was by immunoSEQ multiplex PCR. The sample contains about 130,000 clones, 70% to 85% of which appear only once. Sequencing used PBMCs. The chain combines TRBV15 with TRBJ1-1; no definite D call. The TCR was taken from a man between 25 and 39 years old in good health and CMV-seropositive. CDR3 bases: TGTGCCACCAGCAGAGATCGCGATACTCAACCCATGAACACTGAAGCTTTCTTT. It specifies CATSRDRDTQPMNTEAFF.